The present entry profiles one T cell receptor (beta chain) with its context. What it binds is unknown. This record belongs to a study of shared clonotypes between healthy human individuals. Study conclusions and caveats: Non-shared clonotypes displayed generation probabilities falling below those of clonotypes present in all four donors.

CDR3 size: 14 residues. The V end was cut by 5 bases, the J end by 3 bases, with 10 bases between. Germline CDR1 is SNHLY and CDR2 is FYNNEI. Here immunoSEQ multiplex PCR was the method, and the copy in TCRdb shows in-frame clones only, minus some. The repertoire holds a few hundred thousand clones, with more than 95% as singletons. The clonotype was recovered from a woman aged 25 to 45 in good health. What was sequenced was naive CD4+ T cells sorted from blood. Specified subset: CD45RA+ positively selected. The chain joins TRBV2 to TRBJ1-4; D uncertain. The CDR3 reads CASSKQAANEKLFF. In DNA form, the CDR3 reads TGTGCCAGCAGTAAGCAGGCGGCTAATGAAAAACTGTTTTTT.